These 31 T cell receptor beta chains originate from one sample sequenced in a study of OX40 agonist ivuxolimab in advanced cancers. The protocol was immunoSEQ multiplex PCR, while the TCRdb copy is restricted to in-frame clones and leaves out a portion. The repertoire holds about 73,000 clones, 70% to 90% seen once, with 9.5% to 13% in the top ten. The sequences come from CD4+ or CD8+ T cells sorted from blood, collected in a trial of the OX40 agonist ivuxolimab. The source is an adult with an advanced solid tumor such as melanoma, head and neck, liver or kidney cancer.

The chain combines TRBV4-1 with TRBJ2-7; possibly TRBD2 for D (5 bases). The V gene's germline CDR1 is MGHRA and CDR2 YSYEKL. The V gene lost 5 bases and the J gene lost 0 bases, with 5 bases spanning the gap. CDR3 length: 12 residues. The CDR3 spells CASSAGSYEQYF. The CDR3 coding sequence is TGCGCCAGCAGCGCGGGCTCCTACGAGCAGTACTTC.

The CDR3 loop is CASSPYRAVGEKLFF. In nucleotides, the CDR3 is TGTGCCAGCAGTCCCTACAGGGCTGTAGGAGAAAAACTGTTTTTT. The chain carries TRBV27 and TRBJ1-4; tentative D call: TRBD1 (6 bases). V lost 5 bases and J lost 8, with 18 bases in between. Germline V gives CDR1 MNHEY, CDR2 SMNVEV (reference sequence). The CDR3 loop spans 15 amino acids.

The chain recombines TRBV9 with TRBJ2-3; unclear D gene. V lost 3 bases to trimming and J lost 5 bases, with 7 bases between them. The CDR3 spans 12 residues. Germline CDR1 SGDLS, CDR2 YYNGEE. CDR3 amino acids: CASSAAGDTQYF. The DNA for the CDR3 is TGTGCCAGCAGCGCCGCCGGAGATACGCAGTATTTT.

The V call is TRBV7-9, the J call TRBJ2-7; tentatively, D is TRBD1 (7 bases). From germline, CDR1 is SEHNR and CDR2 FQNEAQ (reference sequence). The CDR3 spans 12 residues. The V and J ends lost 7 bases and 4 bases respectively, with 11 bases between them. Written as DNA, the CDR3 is TGTGCCAGCACCCCAGGGGGGTACGAGCAGTACTTC. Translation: CASTPGGYEQYF.

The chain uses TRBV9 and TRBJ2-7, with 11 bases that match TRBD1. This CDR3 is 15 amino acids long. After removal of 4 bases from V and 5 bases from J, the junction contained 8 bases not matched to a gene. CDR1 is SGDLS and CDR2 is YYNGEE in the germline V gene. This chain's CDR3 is CASSPRTGGFDEQYF. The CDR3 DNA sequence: TGTGCCAGCAGCCCGCGGACAGGGGGCTTCGACGAGCAGTACTTC. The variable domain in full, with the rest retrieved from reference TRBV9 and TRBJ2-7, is DSGVTQTPKHLITATGQRVTLRCSPRSGDLSVYWYQQSLDQGLQFLIQYYNGEERAKGNILERFSAQQFPDLHSELNLSSLELGDSALYFCASSPRTGGFDEQYFGPGTRLTVT.

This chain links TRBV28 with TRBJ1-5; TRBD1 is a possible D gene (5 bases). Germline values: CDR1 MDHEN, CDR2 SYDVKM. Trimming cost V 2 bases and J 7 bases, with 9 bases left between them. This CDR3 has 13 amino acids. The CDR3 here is CASSLGGEQPQHF. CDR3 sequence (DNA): TGTGCCAGCAGTTTAGGAGGGGAACAGCCCCAGCATTTT.

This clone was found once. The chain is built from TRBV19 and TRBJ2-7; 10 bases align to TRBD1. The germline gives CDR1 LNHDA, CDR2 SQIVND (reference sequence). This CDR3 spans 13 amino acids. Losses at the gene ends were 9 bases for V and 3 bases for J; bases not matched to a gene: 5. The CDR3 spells CASGQGDGYEQYF. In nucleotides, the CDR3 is TGTGCCAGCGGACAGGGGGATGGCTACGAGCAGTACTTC.

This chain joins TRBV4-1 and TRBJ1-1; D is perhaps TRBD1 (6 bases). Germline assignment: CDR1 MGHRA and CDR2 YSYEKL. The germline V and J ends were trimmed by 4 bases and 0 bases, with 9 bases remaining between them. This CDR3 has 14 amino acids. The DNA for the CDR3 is TGCGCCAGCAGCCCCGGACAGATGAACACTGAAGCTTTCTTT. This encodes CASSPGQMNTEAFF.

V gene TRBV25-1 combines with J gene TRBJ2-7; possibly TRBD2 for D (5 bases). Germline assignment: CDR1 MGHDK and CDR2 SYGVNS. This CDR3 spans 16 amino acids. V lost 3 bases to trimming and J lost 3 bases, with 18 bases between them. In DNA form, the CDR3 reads TGTGCCAGCAGTGACGTCCAGGCAGGAGGAGTCTACGAGCAGTACTTC. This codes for CASSDVQAGGVYEQYF.

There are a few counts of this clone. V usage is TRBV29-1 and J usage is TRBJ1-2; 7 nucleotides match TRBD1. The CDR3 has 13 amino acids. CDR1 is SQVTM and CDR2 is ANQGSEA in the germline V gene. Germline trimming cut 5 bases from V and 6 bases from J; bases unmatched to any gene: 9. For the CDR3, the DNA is TGCAGCGTTTACAGGGAAGGGGGCGATGGCTACACCTTC. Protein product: CSVYREGGDGYTF.

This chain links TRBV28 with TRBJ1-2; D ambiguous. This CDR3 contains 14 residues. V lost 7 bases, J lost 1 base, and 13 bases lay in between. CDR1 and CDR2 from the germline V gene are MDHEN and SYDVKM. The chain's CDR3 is CASTRPWVNYGYTF. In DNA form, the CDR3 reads TGTGCCAGCACCCGGCCTTGGGTTAACTATGGCTACACCTTC.

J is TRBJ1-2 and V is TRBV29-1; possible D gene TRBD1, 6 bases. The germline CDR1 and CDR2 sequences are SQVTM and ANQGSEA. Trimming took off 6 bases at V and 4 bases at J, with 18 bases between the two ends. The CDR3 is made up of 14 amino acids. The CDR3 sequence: CSVLSPEQGYGYTF. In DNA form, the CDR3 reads TGCAGCGTCCTCTCCCCCGAACAGGGCTATGGCTACACCTTC. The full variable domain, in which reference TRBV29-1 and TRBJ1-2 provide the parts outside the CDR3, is SAVISQKPSRDICQRGTSLTIQCQVDSQVTMMFWYRQQPGQSLTLIATANQGSEATYESGFVIDKFPISRPNLTFSTLTVSNMSPEDSSIYLCSVLSPEQGYGYTFGSGTRLTVV.

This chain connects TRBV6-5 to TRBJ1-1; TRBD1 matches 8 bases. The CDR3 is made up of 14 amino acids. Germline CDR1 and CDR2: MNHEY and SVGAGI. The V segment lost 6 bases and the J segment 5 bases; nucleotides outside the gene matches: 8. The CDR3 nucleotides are TGTGCCAGCAGACAATCAGGGGGCTGGACTGAAGCTTTCTTT. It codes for CASRQSGGWTEAFF.

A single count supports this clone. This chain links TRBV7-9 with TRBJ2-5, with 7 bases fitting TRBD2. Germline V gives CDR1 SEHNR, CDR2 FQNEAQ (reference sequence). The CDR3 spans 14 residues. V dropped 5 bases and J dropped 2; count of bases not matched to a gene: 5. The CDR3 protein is CASSETSPQETQYF. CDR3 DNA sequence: TGTGCCAGCAGCGAGACTAGCCCGCAAGAGACCCAGTACTTC.

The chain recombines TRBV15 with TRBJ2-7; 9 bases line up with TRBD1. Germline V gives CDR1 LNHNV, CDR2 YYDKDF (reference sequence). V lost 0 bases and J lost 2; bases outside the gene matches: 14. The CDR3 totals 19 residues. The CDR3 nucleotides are TGTGCCACCAGCAGAGATGACTTCTCAGGGACAGGGCGAGCCTACGAGCAGTACTTC. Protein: CATSRDDFSGTGRAYEQYF.

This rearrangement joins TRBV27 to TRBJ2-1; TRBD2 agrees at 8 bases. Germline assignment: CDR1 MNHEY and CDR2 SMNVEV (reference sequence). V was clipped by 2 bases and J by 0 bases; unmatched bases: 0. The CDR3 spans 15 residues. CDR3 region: CASSLAGGSYNEQFF. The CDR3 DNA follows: TGTGCCAGCAGTTTAGCGGGAGGCTCCTACAATGAGCAGTTCTTC.

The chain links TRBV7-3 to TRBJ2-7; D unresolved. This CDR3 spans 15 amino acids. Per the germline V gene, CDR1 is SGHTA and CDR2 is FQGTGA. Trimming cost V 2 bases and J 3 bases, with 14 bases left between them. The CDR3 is CASSLSGGRYYEQYF. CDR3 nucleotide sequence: TGTGCCAGCAGCTTATCCGGCGGACGGTACTACGAGCAGTACTTC.

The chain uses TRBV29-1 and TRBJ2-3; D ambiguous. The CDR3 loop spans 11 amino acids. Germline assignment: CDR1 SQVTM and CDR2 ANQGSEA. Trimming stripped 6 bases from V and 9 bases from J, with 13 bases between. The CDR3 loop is CSVPRSGTQYF. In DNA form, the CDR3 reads TGCAGCGTGCCAAGGTCAGGCACGCAGTATTTT.

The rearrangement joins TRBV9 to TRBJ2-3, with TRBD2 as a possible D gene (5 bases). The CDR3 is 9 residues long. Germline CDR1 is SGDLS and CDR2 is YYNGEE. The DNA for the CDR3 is TGTTCCTCGGGGGATACGCAGTATTTT. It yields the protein CSSGDTQYF.

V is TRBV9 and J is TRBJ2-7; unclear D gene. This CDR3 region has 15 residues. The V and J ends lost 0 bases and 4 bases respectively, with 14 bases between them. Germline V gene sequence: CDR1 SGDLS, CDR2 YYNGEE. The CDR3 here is CASSVDIGPSYEQYF. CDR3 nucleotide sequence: TGTGCCAGCAGCGTAGACATTGGACCATCGTACGAGCAGTACTTC.

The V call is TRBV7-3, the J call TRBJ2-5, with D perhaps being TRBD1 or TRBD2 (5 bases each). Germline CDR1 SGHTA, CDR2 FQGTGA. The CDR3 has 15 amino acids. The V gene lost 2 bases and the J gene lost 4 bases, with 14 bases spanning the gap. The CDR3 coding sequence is TGTGCCAGCAGCTTAGGGGGTGGGTTAAGAGAGACCCAGTACTTC. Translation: CASSLGGGLRETQYF. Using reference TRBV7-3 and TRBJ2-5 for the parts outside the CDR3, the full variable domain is GAGVSQTPSNKVTEKGKYVELRCDPISGHTALYWYRQSLGQGPEFLIYFQGTGAADDSGLPNDRFFAVRPEGSVSTLKIQRTERGDSAVYLCASSLGGGLRETQYFGPGTRLLVL.

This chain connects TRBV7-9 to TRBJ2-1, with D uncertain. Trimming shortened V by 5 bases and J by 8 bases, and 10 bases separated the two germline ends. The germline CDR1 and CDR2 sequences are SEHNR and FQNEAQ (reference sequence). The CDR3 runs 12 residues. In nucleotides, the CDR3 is TGTGCCAGCAGCCAGAGTTGGGATGAGCAGTTCTTC. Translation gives CASSQSWDEQFF.

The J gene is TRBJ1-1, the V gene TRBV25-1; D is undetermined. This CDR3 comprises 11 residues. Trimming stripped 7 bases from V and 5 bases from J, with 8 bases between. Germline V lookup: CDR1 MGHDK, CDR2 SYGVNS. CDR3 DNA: TGTGCCAGCACTTTAGGAACTGAAGCTTTCTTT. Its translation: CASTLGTEAFF.

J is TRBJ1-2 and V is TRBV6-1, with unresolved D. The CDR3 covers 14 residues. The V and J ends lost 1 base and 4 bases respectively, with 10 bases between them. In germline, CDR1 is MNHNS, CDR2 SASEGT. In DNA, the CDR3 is TGTGCCAGCAGTGAAGGGGATATCAGCTATGGCTACACCTTC. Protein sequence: CASSEGDISYGYTF.

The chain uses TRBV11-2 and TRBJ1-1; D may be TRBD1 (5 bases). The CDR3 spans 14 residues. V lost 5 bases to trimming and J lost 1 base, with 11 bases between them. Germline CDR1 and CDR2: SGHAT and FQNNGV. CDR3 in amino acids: CASSQHGGNTEAFF. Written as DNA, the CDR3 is TGTGCCAGCAGCCAACATGGGGGGAACACTGAAGCTTTCTTT.

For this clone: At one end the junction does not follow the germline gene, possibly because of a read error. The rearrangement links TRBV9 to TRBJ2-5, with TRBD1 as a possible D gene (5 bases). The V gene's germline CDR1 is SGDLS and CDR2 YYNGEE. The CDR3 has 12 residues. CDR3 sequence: CASSQDQGTQYF. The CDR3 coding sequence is TGCGCCAGCAGCCAAGATCAGGGGACCCAGTACTTC.

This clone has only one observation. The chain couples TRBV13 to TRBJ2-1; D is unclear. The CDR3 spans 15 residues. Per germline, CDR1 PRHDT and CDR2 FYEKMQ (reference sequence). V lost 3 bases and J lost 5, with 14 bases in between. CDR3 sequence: CASSFAPDEHNEQFF. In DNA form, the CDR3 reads TGTGCCAGCAGCTTCGCCCCCGACGAGCACAATGAGCAGTTCTTC. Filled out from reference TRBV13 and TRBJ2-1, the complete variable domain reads AAGVIQSPRHLIKEKRETATLKCYPIPRHDTVYWYQQGPGQDPQFLISFYEKMQSDKGSIPDRFSAQQFSDYHSELNMSSLELGDSALYFCASSFAPDEHNEQFFGPGTRLTVL.

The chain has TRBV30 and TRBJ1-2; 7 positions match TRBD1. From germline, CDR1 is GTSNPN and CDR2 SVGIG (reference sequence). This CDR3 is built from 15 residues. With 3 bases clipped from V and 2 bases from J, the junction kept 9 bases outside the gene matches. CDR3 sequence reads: CAWRPTGSLNYGYTF. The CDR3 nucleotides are TGTGCCTGGAGACCGACAGGGTCGTTGAACTATGGCTACACCTTC.

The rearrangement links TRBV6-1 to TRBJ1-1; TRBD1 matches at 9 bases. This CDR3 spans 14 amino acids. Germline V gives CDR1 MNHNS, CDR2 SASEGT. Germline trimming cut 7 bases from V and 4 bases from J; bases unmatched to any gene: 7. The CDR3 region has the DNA TGTGCCAGCATCCCGACAGGGGGGAGCACTGAAGCTTTCTTT. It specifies CASIPTGGSTEAFF.

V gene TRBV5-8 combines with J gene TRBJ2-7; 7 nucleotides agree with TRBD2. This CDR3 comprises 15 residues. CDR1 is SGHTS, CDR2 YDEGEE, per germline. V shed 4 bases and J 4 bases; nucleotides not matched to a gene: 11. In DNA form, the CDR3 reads TGTGCCAGCAGCGGGGGACTATCCGGAGATTACGAGCAGTACTTC. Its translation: CASSGGLSGDYEQYF.

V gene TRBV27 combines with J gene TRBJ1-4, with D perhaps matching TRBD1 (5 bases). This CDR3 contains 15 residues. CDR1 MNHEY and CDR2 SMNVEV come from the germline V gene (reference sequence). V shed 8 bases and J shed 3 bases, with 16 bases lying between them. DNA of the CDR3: TGTGCCAGCGGGGACCGCTGGAATTCTAATGAAAAACTGTTTTTT. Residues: CASGDRWNSNEKLFF.